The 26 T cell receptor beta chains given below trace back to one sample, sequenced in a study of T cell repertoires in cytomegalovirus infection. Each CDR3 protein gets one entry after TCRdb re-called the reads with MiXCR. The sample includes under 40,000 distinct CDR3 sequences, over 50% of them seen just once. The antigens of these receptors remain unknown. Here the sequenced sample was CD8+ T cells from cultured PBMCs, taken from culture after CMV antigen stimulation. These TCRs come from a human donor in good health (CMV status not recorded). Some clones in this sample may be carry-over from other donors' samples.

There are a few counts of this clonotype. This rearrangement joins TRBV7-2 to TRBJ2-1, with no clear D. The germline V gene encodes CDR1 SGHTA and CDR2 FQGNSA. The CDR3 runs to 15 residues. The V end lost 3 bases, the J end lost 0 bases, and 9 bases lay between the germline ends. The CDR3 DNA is TGTGCCAGCAGCTTGAGTCAGAGCTCCTACAATGAGCAGTTCTTC. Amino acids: CASSLSQSSYNEQFF.

The CDR3: CSARGSQGPLSSYEQYF. The CDR3 coding sequence is TGCAGTGCTAGGGGGTCGCAGGGTCCCCTAAGCTCCTACGAGCAGTACTTC. The chain carries TRBV20-1 and TRBJ2-7; weak D call: TRBD1 (5 bases). The V end was cut by 3 bases, the J end by 0 bases, with 21 bases between. The CDR3 is 17 residues long. CDR1 and CDR2 (germline): DFQATT, SNEGSKA (reference sequence).

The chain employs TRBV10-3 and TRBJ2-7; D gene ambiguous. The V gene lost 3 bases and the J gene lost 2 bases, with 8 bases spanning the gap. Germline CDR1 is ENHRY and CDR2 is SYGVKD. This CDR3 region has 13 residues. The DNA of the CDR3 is TGTGCCATCAGTGATGTGGTCACCTACGAGCAGTACTTC. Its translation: CAISDVVTYEQYF.

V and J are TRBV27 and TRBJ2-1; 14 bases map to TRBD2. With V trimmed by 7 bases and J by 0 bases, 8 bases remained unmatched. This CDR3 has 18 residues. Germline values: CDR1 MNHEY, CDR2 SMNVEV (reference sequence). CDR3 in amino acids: CASTPGLAGEGSYNEQFF. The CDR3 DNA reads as TGTGCCAGCACTCCGGGACTAGCGGGAGAGGGCTCCTACAATGAGCAGTTCTTC.

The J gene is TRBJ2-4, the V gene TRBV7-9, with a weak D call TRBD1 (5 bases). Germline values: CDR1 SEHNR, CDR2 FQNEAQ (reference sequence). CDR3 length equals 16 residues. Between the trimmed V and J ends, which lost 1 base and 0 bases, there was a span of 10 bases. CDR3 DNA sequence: TGTGCCAGCAGCTTAGGCAGGGATCTAGCCAAAAACATTCAGTACTTC. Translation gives CASSLGRDLAKNIQYF. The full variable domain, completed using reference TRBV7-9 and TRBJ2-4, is DTGVSQNPRHKITKRGQNVTFRCDPISEHNRLYWYRQTLGQGPEFLTYFQNEAQLEKSRLLSDRFSAERPKGSFSTLEIQRTEQGDSAMYLCASSLGRDLAKNIQYFGAGTRLSVL.

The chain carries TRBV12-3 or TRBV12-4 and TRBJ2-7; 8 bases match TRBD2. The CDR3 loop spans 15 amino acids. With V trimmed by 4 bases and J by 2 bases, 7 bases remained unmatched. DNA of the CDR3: TGTGCCAGCAGTTCTAGCACTAGCGGACCCTACGAGCAGTACTTC. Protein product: CASSSSTSGPYEQYF.

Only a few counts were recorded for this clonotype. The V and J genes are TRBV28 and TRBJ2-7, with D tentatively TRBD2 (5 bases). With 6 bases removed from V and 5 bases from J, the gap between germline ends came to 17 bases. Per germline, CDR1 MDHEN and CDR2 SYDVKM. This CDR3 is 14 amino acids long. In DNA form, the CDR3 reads TGTGCCAGCAGCAAAACGCGACTAAGGGACGAGCAGTACTTC. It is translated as CASSKTRLRDEQYF.

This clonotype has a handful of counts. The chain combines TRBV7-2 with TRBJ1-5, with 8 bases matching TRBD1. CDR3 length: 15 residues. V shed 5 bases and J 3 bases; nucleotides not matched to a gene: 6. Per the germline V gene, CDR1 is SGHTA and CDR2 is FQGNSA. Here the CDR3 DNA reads TGTGCCAGCAGCCAGGGGGCAGGGCACAATCAGCCCCAGCATTTT. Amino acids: CASSQGAGHNQPQHF.

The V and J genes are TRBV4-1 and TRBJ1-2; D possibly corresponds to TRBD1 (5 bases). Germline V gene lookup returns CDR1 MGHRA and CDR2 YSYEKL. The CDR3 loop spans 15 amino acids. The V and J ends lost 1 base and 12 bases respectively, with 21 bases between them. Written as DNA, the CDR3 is TGCGCCAGCAGCCAAGCAGGCCGGGACGGCCTCTGGAACACCTTC. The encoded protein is CASSQAGRDGLWNTF.

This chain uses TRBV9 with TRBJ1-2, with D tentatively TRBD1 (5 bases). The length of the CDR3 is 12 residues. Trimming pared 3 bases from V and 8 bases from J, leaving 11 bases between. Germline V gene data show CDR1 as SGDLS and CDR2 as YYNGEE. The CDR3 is CASSGTGPGYTF. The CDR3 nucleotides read TGTGCCAGCAGCGGGACGGGACCCGGCTACACCTTC.

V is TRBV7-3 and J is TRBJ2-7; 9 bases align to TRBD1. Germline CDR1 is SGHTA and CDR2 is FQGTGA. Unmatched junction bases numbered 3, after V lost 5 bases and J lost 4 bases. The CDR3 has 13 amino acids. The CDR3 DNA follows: TGTGCCAGCAGCCCTGACAGGGGGTACGAGCAGTACTTC. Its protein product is CASSPDRGYEQYF.

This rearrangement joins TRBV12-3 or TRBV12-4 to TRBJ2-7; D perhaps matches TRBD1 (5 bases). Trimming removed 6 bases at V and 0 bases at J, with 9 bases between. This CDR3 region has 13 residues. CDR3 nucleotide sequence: TGTGCCAGCAGCCCCGGACACTCCTACGAGCAGTACTTC. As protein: CASSPGHSYEQYF.

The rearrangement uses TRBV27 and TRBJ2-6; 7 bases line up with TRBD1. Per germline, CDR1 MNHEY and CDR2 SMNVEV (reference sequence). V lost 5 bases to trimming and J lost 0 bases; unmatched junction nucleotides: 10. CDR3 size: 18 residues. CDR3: CASSTRQGPYSGANVLTF. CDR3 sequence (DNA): TGTGCCAGCAGTACCAGACAGGGACCTTACTCTGGGGCCAACGTCCTGACTTTC. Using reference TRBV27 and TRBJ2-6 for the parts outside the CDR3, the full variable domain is EAQVTQNPRYLITVTGKKLTVTCSQNMNHEYMSWYRQDPGLGLRQIYYSMNVEVTDKGDVPEGYKVSRKEKRNFPLILESPSPNQTSLYFCASSTRQGPYSGANVLTFGAGSRLTVL.

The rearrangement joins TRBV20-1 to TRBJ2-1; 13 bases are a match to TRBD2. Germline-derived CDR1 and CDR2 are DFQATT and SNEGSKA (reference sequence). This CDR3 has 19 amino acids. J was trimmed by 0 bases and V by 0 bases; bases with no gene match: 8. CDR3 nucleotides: TGCAGTGCTAGAGATGTTGGGACTAGCGGGATGGGCTCCTACAATGAGCAGTTCTTC. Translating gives CSARDVGTSGMGSYNEQFF.

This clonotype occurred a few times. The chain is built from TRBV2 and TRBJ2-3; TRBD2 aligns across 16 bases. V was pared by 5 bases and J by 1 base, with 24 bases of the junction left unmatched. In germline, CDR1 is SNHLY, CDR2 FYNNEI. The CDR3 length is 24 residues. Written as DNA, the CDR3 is TGTGCCAGCAGTTATCCCGGGATTTCAACCCCGGGACTAGCGGGAGGGCTAGGCACAGATACGCAGTATTTT. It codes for CASSYPGISTPGLAGGLGTDTQYF.

The CDR3 loop is CASSQGTSGSVEETQYF. The CDR3 region has the DNA TGTGCCAGCAGCCAAGGGACTAGCGGGAGCGTCGAAGAGACCCAGTACTTC. The chain combines TRBV11-2 with TRBJ2-5, with TRBD2 identical over 14 bases. Germline V gives CDR1 SGHAT, CDR2 FQNNGV. There are 17 residues in the CDR3. The junction had 8 bases not matched to a gene; V was cut back by 5 bases and J by 3 bases. Complete variable domain (other parts from reference TRBV11-2 and TRBJ2-5): EAGVAQSPRYKIIEKRQSVAFWCNPISGHATLYWYQQILGQGPKLLIQFQNNGVVDDSQLPKDRFSAERLKGVDSTLKIQPAKLEDSAVYLCASSQGTSGSVEETQYFGPGTRLLVL.

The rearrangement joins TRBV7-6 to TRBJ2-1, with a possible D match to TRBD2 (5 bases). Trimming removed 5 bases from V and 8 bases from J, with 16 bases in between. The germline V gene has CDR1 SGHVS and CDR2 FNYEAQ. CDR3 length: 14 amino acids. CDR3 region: CASSELGRAHEQFF. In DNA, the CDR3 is TGTGCCAGCAGCGAGCTGGGGAGAGCGCATGAGCAGTTCTTC. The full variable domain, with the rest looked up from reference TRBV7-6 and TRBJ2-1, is GAGVSQSPRYKVTKRGQDVALRCDPISGHVSLYWYRQALGQGPEFLTYFNYEAQQDKSGLPNDRFSAERPEGSISTLTIQRTEQRDSAMYRCASSELGRAHEQFFGPGTRLTVL.

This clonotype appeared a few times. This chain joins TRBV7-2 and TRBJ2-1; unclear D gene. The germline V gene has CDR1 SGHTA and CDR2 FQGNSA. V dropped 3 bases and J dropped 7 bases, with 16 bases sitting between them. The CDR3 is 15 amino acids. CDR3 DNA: TGTGCCAGCAGCTTGGACCCGAAACCCCCAAATGAGCAGTTCTTC. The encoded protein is CASSLDPKPPNEQFF. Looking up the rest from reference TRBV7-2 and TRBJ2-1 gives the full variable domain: GAGVSQSPSNKVTEKGKDVELRCDPISGHTALYWYRQSLGQGLEFLIYFQGNSAPDKSGLPSDRFSAERTGGSVSTLTIQRTQQEDSAVYLCASSLDPKPPNEQFFGPGTRLTVL.

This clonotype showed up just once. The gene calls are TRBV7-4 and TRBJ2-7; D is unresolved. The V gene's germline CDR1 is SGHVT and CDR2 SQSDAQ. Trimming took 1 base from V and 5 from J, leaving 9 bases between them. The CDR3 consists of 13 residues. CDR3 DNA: TGTGCCAGCAGCTTAGGTTCGACCCACGAGCAGTACTTC. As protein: CASSLGSTHEQYF.

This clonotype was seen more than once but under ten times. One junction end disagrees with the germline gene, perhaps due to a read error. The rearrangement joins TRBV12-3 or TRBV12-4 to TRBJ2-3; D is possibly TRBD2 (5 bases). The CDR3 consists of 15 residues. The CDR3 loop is CASRLASSGTDTQYF. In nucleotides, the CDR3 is TGTGCCAGCAGGTTAGCGTCCTCAGGCACAGATACGCAGTATTTT.

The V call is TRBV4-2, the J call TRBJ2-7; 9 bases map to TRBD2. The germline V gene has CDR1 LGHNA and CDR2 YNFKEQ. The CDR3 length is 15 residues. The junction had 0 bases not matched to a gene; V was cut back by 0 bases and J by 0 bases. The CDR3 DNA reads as TGTGCCAGCAGCCAAGAAGCGGGAGGCTCCTACGAGCAGTACTTC. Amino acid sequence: CASSQEAGGSYEQYF.

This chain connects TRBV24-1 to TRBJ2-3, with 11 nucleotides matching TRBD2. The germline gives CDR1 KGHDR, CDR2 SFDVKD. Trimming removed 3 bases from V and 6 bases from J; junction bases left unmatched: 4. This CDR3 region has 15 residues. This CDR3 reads CATSDIAGGRDTQYF. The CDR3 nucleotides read TGTGCCACCAGTGATATAGCGGGGGGGCGGGATACGCAGTATTTT.

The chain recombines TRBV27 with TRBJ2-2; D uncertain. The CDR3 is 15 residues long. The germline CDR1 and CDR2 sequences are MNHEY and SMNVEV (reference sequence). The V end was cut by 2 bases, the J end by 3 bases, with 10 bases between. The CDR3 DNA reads TGTGCCAGCAGTTTAACCCCCTTAGACACCGGGGAGCTGTTTTTT. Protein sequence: CASSLTPLDTGELFF.

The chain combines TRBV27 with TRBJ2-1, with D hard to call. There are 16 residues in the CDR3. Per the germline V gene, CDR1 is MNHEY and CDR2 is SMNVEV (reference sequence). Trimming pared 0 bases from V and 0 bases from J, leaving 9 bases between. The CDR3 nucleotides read TGTGCCAGCAGTTTATCAAACGGTCGCTCCTACAATGAGCAGTTCTTC. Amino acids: CASSLSNGRSYNEQFF.

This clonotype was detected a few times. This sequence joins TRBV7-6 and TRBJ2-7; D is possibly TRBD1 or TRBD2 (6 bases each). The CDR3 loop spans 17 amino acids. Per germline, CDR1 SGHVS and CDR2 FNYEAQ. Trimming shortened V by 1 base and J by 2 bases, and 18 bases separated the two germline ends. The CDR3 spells CASSLEGGRTGTYEQYF. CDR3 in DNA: TGTGCCAGCAGCTTAGAGGGGGGTCGGACTGGGACCTACGAGCAGTACTTC.

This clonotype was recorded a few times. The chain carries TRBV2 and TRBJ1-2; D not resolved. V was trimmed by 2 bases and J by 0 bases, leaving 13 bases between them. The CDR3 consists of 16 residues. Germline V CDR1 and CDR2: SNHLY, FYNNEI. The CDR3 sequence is CASSEPLTETNYGYTF. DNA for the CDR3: TGTGCCAGCAGTGAACCCCTGACGGAAACTAACTATGGCTACACCTTC.